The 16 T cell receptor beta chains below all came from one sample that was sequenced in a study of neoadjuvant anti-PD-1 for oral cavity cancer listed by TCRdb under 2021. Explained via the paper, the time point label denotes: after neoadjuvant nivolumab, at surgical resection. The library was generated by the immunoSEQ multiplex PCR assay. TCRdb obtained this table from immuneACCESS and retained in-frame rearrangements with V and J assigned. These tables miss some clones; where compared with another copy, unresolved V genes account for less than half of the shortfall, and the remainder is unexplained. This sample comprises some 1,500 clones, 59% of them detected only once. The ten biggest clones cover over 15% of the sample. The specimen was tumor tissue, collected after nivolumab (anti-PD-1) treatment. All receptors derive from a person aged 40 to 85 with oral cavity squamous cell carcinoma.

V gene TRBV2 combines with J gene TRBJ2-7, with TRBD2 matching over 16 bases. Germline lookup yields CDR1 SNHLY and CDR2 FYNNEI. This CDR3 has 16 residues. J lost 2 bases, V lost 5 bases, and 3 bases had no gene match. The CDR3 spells CASSQGTSGRAYEQYF. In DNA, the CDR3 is TGTGCCAGCAGTCAAGGGACTAGCGGGAGGGCCTACGAGCAGTACTTC.

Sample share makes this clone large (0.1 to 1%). The CDR3 DNA reads TGCAGTGCTAGAATAGTGGGTGAGCAGTTCTTC. It encodes CSARIVGEQFF. The rearrangement joins TRBV20-1 to TRBJ2-1, with unresolved D. CDR3 size: 11 residues. Germline V gene lookup returns CDR1 DFQATT and CDR2 SNEGSKA (reference sequence). V gave up 2 bases and J gave up 9 bases, with 8 bases separating them.

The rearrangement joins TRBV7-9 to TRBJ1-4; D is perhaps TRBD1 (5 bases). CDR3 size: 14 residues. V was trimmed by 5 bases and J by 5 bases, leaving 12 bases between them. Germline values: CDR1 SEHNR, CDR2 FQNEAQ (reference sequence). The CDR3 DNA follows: TGTGCCAGCAGCGGGGGGGTCTTAAATGAAAAACTGTTTTTT. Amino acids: CASSGGVLNEKLFF.

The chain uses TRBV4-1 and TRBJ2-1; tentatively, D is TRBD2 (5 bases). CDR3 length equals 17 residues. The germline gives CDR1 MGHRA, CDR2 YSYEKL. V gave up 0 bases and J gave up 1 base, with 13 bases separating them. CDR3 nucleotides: TGCGCCAGCAGCCAAGATTTCGGGGTCAAGTCCTACAATGAGCAGTTCTTC. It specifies CASSQDFGVKSYNEQFF.

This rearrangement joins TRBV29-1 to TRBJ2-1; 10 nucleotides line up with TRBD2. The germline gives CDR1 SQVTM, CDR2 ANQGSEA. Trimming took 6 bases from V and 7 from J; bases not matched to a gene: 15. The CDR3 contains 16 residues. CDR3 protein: CSVPRRSGRALNEQFF. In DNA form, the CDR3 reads TGCAGCGTGCCCCGGCGGAGCGGGAGGGCCTTGAATGAGCAGTTCTTC.

Written as DNA, the CDR3 is TGTGCCAGTACTTCCGAAGCGGGGGGAGGCTGGACTAATGAAAAACTGTTTTTT. Amino acid sequence: CASTSEAGGGWTNEKLFF. The chain has TRBV19 and TRBJ1-4; the D gene is possibly TRBD1 (5 bases). V was cut by 7 bases and J by 2 bases, with 23 bases left in between. Germline assignment: CDR1 LNHDA and CDR2 SQIVND (reference sequence). The CDR3 totals 18 residues.

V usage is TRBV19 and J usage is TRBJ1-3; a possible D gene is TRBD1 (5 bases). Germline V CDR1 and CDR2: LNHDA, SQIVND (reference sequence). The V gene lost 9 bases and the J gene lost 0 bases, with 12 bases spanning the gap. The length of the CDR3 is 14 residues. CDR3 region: CASSGRDSGNTIYF. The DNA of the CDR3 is TGTGCCAGCTCGGGACGGGACTCTGGAAACACCATATATTTT.

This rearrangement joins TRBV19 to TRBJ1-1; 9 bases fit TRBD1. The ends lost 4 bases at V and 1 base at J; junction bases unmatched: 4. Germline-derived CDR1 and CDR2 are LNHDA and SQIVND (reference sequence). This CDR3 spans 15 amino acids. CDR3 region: CASSTQGARNTEAFF. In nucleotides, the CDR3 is TGTGCCAGTAGTACACAGGGGGCGCGGAACACTGAAGCTTTCTTT. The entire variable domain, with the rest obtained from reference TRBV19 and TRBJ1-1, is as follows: DGGITQSPKYLFRKEGQNVTLSCEQNLNHDAMYWYRQDPGQGLRLIYYSQIVNDFQKGDIAEGYSVSREKKESFPLTVTSAQKNPTAFYLCASSTQGARNTEAFFGQGTRLTVV.

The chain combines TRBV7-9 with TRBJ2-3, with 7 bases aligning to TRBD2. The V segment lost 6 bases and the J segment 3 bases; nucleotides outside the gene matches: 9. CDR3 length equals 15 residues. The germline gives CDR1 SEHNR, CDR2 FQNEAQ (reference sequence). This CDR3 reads CASRWSSGQTDTQYF. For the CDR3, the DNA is TGTGCCAGCAGGTGGTCTAGCGGTCAGACAGATACGCAGTATTTT.

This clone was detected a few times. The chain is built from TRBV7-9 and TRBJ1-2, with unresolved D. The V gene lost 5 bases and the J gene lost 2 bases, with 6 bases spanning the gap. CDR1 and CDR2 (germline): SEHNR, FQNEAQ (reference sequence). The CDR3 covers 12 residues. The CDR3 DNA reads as TGTGCCAGCAGCGTAGGAAACTATGGCTACACCTTC. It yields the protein CASSVGNYGYTF.

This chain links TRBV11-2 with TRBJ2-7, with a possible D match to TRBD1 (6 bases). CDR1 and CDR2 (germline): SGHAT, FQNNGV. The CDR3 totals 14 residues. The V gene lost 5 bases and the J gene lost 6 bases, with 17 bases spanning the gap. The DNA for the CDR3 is TGTGCCAGCAGCCCCCAAGCAGGGGTGAGCGAGCAGTACTTC. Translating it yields CASSPQAGVSEQYF. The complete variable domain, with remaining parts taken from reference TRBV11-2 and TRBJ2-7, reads EAGVAQSPRYKIIEKRQSVAFWCNPISGHATLYWYQQILGQGPKLLIQFQNNGVVDDSQLPKDRFSAERLKGVDSTLKIQPAKLEDSAVYLCASSPQAGVSEQYFGPGTRLTVT.

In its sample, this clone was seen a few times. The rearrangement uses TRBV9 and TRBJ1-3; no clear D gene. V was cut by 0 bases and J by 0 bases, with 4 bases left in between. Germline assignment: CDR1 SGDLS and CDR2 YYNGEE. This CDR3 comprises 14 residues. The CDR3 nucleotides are TGTGCCAGCAGCGTAGAGACCTCTGGAAACACCATATATTTT. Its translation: CASSVETSGNTIYF.

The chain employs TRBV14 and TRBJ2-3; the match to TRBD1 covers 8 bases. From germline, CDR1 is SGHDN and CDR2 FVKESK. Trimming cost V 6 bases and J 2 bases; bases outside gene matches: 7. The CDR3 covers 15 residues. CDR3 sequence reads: CASSHSTGATDTQYF. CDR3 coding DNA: TGTGCCAGCAGTCACTCGACAGGGGCCACAGATACGCAGTATTTT.

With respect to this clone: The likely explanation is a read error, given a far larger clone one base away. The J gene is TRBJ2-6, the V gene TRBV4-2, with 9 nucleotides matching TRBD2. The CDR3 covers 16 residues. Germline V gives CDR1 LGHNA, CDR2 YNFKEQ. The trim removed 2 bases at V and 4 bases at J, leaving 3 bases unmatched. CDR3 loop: CASSQTAGGGANVLTF. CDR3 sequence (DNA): TGTGCCAGCAGCCAAACAGCGGGAGGAGGGGCCAACGTCCTGACTTTC.

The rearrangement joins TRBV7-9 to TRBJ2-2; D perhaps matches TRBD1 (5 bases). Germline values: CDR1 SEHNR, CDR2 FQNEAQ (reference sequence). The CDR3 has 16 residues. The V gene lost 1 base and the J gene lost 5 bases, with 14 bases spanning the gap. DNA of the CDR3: TGTGCCAGCAGCTTAGAGTCGCCAGGGCTGACCGGGGAGCTGTTTTTT. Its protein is CASSLESPGLTGELFF.

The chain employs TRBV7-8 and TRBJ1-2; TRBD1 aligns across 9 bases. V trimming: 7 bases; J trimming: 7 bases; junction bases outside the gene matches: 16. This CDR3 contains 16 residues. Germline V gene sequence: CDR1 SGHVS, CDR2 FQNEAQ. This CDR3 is CASITFIRDRDGGYTF. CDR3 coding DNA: TGTGCCAGCATCACCTTCATCCGGGACAGGGACGGTGGCTACACCTTC.